The rows below give T cell receptor beta chains drawn from one sample of a study of neurological immune-mediated disorders. In TCRdb, the 5' RACE reads were re-called with MiXCR into one record per CDR3 protein. The sample shows 55,000 to 85,000 distinct CDR3 sequences, roughly 3% of them seen only once. Material: PBMCs. The receptors originated from a woman aged 50 to 60 with multiple sclerosis. Both conserved end residues are part of each CDR3. D genes are given only for firm matches. Clone sizes are given selectively: once, few, many, or a class where the clone is expanded.

j_call | clone_size | d_call | v_call | cdr3_aa | cdr3_nt
TRBJ2-7 | many | . | TRBV28 | CASSFPPGQERGSYEQYF | TGTGCCAGCAGTTTCCCTCCGGGACAAGAAAGGGGCTCCTACGAGCAGTACTTC
TRBJ1-4 | many | . | TRBV6-5 | CASSEQGYEKLFF | TGTGCCAGCTCCGAACAGGGTTATGAAAAACTGTTTTTT
TRBJ1-4 | many | . | TRBV5-1 | CASSLAGSNEKLFF | TGCGCCAGCAGCTTGGCCGGATCTAATGAAAAACTGTTTTTT
TRBJ2-7 | few | . | TRBV28 | CASSLPRTKQYF | TGTGCCAGCAGTTTGCCAAGGACCAAGCAGTACTTC
TRBJ1-1 | many | . | TRBV7-9 | CASSLSGMNTEAFF | TGTGCCAGCAGCTTAAGTGGAATGAACACTGAAGCTTTCTTT
TRBJ2-2 | many | . | TRBV5-6 | CASSLDQVHTGELFF | TGTGCCAGCAGCTTGGATCAGGTTCACACCGGGGAGCTGTTTTTT
TRBJ2-3 | many | . | TRBV18 | CASSPLVTDISTDTQYF | TGTGCCAGCTCACCACTCGTAACGGACATAAGCACAGATACGCAGTATTTT
TRBJ2-3 | many | . | TRBV29-1 | CSVVPLHTDTQYF | TGCAGCGTTGTTCCCCTCCACACAGATACGCAGTATTTT
TRBJ2-7 | many | . | TRBV9 | CASSEVPDYEQYF | TGTGCCAGCAGCGAAGTACCGGATTACGAGCAGTACTTC
TRBJ1-2 | many | . | TRBV28 | CASSRQGWGAENGYTF | TGTGCCAGCAGTCGGCAGGGGTGGGGGGCGGAGAATGGCTACACCTTC
TRBJ2-1 | many | TRBD2 | TRBV11-1 | CASSLTGLAHEQFF | TGTGCCAGCAGCTTAACGGGACTAGCACATGAGCAGTTCTTC
TRBJ2-2 | many | TRBD1 | TRBV20-1 | CSARGTGLTGELFF | TGCAGTGCTCGCGGGACAGGGCTCACCGGGGAGCTGTTTTTT
TRBJ2-3 | many | . | TRBV5-1 | CASSLTKVPDTQYF | TGCGCCAGCAGCTTGACAAAGGTCCCAGATACGCAGTATTTT
TRBJ1-1 | many | . | TRBV20-1 | CSASGRLNTEAFF | TGCAGTGCTAGTGGCCGGTTGAACACTGAAGCTTTCTTT
TRBJ2-3 | . | TRBD2 | TRBV3-1 | CASSQGGLAGDTQYF | TGTGCCAGCAGCCAAGGAGGACTAGCGGGAGATACGCAGTATTTT
TRBJ2-1 | many | TRBD2 | TRBV20-1 | CSDSGYNNEQFF | TGCAGCGATAGCGGGTATAACAATGAGCAGTTCTTC
TRBJ1-2 | many | TRBD1 | TRBV20-1 | CSARNRGDRDYGYTF | TGCAGTGCTAGGAACAGGGGGGATCGCGACTATGGCTACACCTTC
TRBJ2-2 | many | TRBD1 | TRBV5-4 | CASSSSGQVDTGELFF | TGTGCCAGCAGCTCTTCGGGACAGGTGGACACCGGGGAGCTGTTTTTT
TRBJ1-1 | many | . | TRBV7-2 | CASSRRMNTEAFF | TGTGCCAGCAGCCGCAGGATGAACACTGAAGCTTTCTTT
TRBJ1-3 | many | . | TRBV4-2 | CASSQEWSSGNTIYF | TGTGCCAGCAGCCAAGAATGGAGCTCTGGAAACACCATATATTTT
TRBJ2-2 | many | TRBD1 | TRBV4-2 | CASSQDLVQGATGELFF | TGTGCCAGCAGCCAAGATTTAGTCCAGGGGGCAACCGGGGAGCTGTTTTTT
TRBJ1-2 | many | . | TRBV7-9 | CASSPTPGSHGYTF | TGTGCCAGCAGCCCCACCCCGGGTTCACATGGCTACACCTTC
TRBJ2-1 | many | . | TRBV24-1 | CATSDPGTGKANEQFF | TGTGCCACCAGTGATCCCGGGACTGGGAAGGCCAATGAGCAGTTCTTC
TRBJ2-3 | many | . | TRBV10-2 | CASSDPGEYTDTQYF | TGCGCCAGCAGTGACCCGGGCGAGTACACAGATACGCAGTATTTT
TRBJ2-4 | once | . | TRBV18 | CSSSPKEGGIQYF | TGTTCCAGCTCACCCAAGGAAGGTGGCATTCAGTACTTC
TRBJ1-5 | many | . | TRBV20-1 | CSARVGGNQPQHF | TGCAGTGCTAGGGTAGGGGGTAATCAGCCCCAGCATTTT
TRBJ2-5 | many | TRBD2 | TRBV5-5 | CASSSFSGGQETQYF | TGTGCCAGCAGCTCCTTTAGCGGGGGACAAGAGACCCAGTACTTC
TRBJ2-7 | many | . | TRBV7-9 | CASSKSTYEQYF | TGTGCCAGCAGCAAATCGACCTACGAGCAGTACTTC
TRBJ1-5 | many | TRBD1 | TRBV27 | CASSRQGQGNQPQHF | TGTGCCAGCAGTCGACAGGGGCAGGGCAATCAGCCCCAGCATTTT
TRBJ2-3 | many | TRBD1 | TRBV20-1 | CSARVRGRGNTDTQYF | TGCAGTGCTAGAGTCAGGGGGCGGGGAAACACAGATACGCAGTATTTT
TRBJ1-1 | many | TRBD1 | TRBV7-8 | CASSSRTGEAFF | TGTGCCAGCAGCTCCCGGACAGGGGAAGCTTTCTTT
TRBJ2-5 | many | . | TRBV27 | CASSLGLAMETQYF | TGTGCCAGCAGTTTAGGGCTAGCAATGGAGACCCAGTACTTC
TRBJ2-2 | many | TRBD1 | TRBV10-3 | CAIRKQGVPGELFF | TGTGCCATCAGGAAACAGGGGGTCCCCGGGGAGCTGTTTTTT
TRBJ1-1 | many | . | TRBV28 | CASSFWVSPEAFF | TGTGCCAGCAGTTTTTGGGTATCTCCTGAAGCTTTCTTT
TRBJ1-1 | many | . | TRBV7-2 | CASSPPRPGDTEAFF | TGTGCCAGCAGCCCTCCGAGACCGGGGGACACTGAAGCTTTCTTT
TRBJ2-2 | . | . | TRBV7-8 | CASSLSGTPNTGELFF | TGTGCCAGCAGCTTGTCGGGGACACCGAACACCGGGGAGCTGTTTTTT
TRBJ2-7 | many | TRBD1 | TRBV20-1 | CSASEGGFYEQYF | TGCAGTGCCTCGGAAGGGGGCTTCTACGAGCAGTACTTC
TRBJ1-5 | many | TRBD1 | TRBV12-3/TRBV12-4 | CASSPSGGTHQPQHF | TGTGCCAGCAGTCCTTCAGGGGGCACACATCAGCCCCAGCATTTT
TRBJ2-5 | many | TRBD2 | TRBV12-3/TRBV12-4 | CASSSSFSIAGAGGETQYF | TGTGCCAGCAGTTCCTCGTTTTCTATAGCGGGAGCGGGTGGTGAGACCCAGTACTTC
TRBJ1-2 | few | . | TRBV4-3 | CASSQEHPSQGEGYTF | TGCGCCAGCAGCCAAGAGCATCCCTCCCAGGGTGAAGGCTACACCTTC
TRBJ1-6 | many | . | TRBV20-1 | CSAGRTDSPLHF | TGCAGTGCTGGCCGGACAGATTCACCCCTCCACTTT
TRBJ1-6 | . | . | TRBV6-5 | CASSGRNSTLNF | TGTGCCAGCAGTGGACGTAATTCAACCCTCAACTTT
TRBJ2-1 | many | . | TRBV27 | CASSFSVGYNEQFF | TGTGCCAGCAGTTTCTCTGTGGGTTACAATGAGCAGTTCTTC
TRBJ2-7 | many | . | TRBV7-2 | CASSLGWAGRPYEQYF | TGTGCCAGCAGCTTAGGTTGGGCAGGGAGGCCCTACGAGCAGTACTTC
TRBJ1-1 | many | . | TRBV11-3 | CASSLDSQGNTEAFF | TGTGCCAGCAGCTTGGACAGCCAGGGGAACACTGAAGCTTTCTTT
TRBJ1-5 | many | . | TRBV20-1 | CSASVGGRQPQHF | TGCAGTGCTAGCGTGGGGGGGCGTCAGCCCCAGCATTTT
TRBJ2-1 | many | . | TRBV29-1 | CSVLNLNEQFF | TGCAGCGTCCTTAACTTGAATGAGCAGTTCTTC
TRBJ2-5 | many | . | TRBV2 | CATRMRREETQYF | TGTGCCACCCGTATGAGGCGCGAGGAGACCCAGTACTTC
TRBJ2-1 | many | TRBD2 | TRBV12-3/TRBV12-4 | CASRPTARESGRLTQFF | TGTGCCAGCAGACCCACGGCAAGGGAAAGCGGGAGACTAACGCAGTTCTTC
TRBJ2-7 | few | . | TRBV23-1 | CASRTQGSDYEQYF | TGCGCCAGTAGAACCCAGGGGAGTGACTACGAGCAGTACTTC
TRBJ1-5 | many | TRBD1 | TRBV20-1 | CSAANPTGNSNQPQHF | TGCAGTGCTGCAAACCCGACAGGGAATAGCAATCAGCCCCAGCATTTT
TRBJ1-5 | many | TRBD1 | TRBV10-3 | CAISEPQQGMGNQPQHF | TGTGCCATCAGTGAGCCCCAACAGGGGATGGGTAATCAGCCCCAGCATTTT
TRBJ2-2 | many | TRBD1 | TRBV5-1 | CASRSGQGAGGELFF | TGCGCCAGCCGATCAGGACAGGGGGCAGGCGGGGAGCTGTTTTTT
TRBJ2-3 | many | TRBD2 | TRBV15 | CATRRASGDTDTQYF | TGTGCCACCAGACGAGCTAGCGGGGACACAGATACGCAGTATTTT
TRBJ2-5 | few | TRBD2 | TRBV28 | CASSLWASGAKETQYF | TGTGCCAGCAGTTTATGGGCTAGCGGGGCCAAAGAGACCCAGTACTTC
TRBJ2-1 | many | . | TRBV10-3 | CAISYSNNEQFF | TGTGCCATCAGCTACAGCAACAATGAGCAGTTCTTC
TRBJ2-3 | many | . | TRBV7-2 | CASSWGLDTQYF | TGTGCCAGCAGCTGGGGCCTGGATACGCAGTATTTT
TRBJ1-2 | many | . | TRBV7-2 | CASSLVDRTLGYTF | TGTGCCAGCAGCTTGGTAGACAGGACCCTTGGCTACACCTTC